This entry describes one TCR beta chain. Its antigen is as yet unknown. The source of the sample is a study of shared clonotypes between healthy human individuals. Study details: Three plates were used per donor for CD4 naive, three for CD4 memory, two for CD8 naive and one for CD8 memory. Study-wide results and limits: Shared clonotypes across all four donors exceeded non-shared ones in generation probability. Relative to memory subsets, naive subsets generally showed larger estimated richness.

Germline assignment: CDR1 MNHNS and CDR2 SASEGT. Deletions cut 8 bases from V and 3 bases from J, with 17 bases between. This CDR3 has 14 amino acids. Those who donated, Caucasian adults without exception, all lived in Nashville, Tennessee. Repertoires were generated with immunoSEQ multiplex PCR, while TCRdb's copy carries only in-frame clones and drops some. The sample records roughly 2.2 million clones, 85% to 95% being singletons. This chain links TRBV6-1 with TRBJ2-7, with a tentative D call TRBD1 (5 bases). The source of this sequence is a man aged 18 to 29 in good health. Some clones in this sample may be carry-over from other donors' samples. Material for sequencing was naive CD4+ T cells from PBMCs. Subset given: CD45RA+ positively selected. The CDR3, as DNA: TGTGCCAGCGTTGCCGTGACAGACGTCTACGAGCAGTACTTC. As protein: CASVAVTDVYEQYF.